The 14 T cell receptor beta chains presented below share a single source sample, sequenced in a study of T cells in Graves' hyperthyroidism and ophthalmopathy. The investigators amplified TCR beta CDR3 regions from RNA transcripts. Primed by the HTBI set, a first-round RT-PCR was run on the TCR CDR3. Using its own MiXCR run on the multiplex PCR reads, TCRdb lists one record per CDR3 protein. The sample contains roughly 500,000 distinct CDR3 sequences, roughly 22% of which appear only once. Sequencing was done on a sample of blood. The receptor set was obtained from an older woman with Graves' ophthalmopathy.

On this clonotype: The junction and the germline gene differ at one end; a read error may be behind it. J is TRBJ2-5 and V is TRBV6-1, with D perhaps matching TRBD2 (5 bases). Per germline, CDR1 MNHNS and CDR2 SASEGT. The CDR3 extends over 13 amino acids. The CDR3 region has the DNA TGTGCCAGCAGAATTCTAGCCGCGGAGACCCGGTACTTC. The encoded protein is CASRILAAETRYF.

This clonotype showed up just a few times. The chain carries TRBV27 and TRBJ1-2; D ambiguous. The CDR3 extends over 13 amino acids. Between the trimmed V and J ends, which lost 3 bases and 2 bases, there was a span of 7 bases. Germline values: CDR1 MNHEY, CDR2 SMNVEV (reference sequence). The CDR3 bases are TGTGCCAGCAGTTTCGACCCAAACTATGGCTACACCTTC. Protein product: CASSFDPNYGYTF.

CDR3 sequence: CASSFNPGLQETQYF. The CDR3 coding sequence is TGTGCCAGCAGTTTTAATCCGGGACTGCAAGAGACCCAGTACTTC. This chain uses TRBV12-3 or TRBV12-4 with TRBJ2-5, with D maybe TRBD2 (6 bases). The length of the CDR3 is 15 residues. The V end lost 3 bases, the J end lost 2 bases, and 13 bases lay between the germline ends.

This clonotype appeared a few times. The chain has TRBV5-1 and TRBJ2-5; 10 nucleotides align to TRBD2. CDR1 is SGHRS, CDR2 YFSETQ, per germline. CDR3 length: 16 amino acids. J was trimmed by 4 bases and V by 0 bases; bases with no gene match: 6. Here the CDR3 reads CASSLAGLAGAETQYF. The CDR3 DNA follows: TGCGCCAGCAGCTTGGCCGGTCTAGCGGGAGCAGAGACCCAGTACTTC.

This clonotype has only one observation. The rearrangement uses TRBV4-3 and TRBJ2-2; tentative D call: TRBD1 (5 bases). Trimming removed 1 base from V and 6 bases from J, with 15 bases in between. Germline CDR1 is LGHNA and CDR2 is YSLEER. The CDR3 loop spans 16 amino acids. The DNA for the CDR3 is TGCGCCAGCAGCCAAGTGTTCACAGGTTACGCCGGGGAGCTGTTTTTT. As protein: CASSQVFTGYAGELFF.

Only a few counts were recorded for this clonotype. The rearrangement joins TRBV7-8 to TRBJ1-2; 8 nucleotides agree with TRBD1. Germline assignment: CDR1 SGHVS and CDR2 FQNEAQ. J gave up 6 bases and V 3 bases, and 9 bases lay outside the gene matches. The CDR3 length is 15 residues. CDR3 in amino acids: CASSFTQGGRDGYTF. In nucleotides, the CDR3 is TGTGCCAGCAGCTTCACACAGGGGGGTCGTGATGGCTACACCTTC.

This clonotype has a count of ten or more. This chain connects TRBV12-3 or TRBV12-4 to TRBJ1-2; a possible D gene is TRBD1 (5 bases). The CDR3 spans 12 residues. V lost 6 bases and J lost 5, with 10 bases in between. The CDR3 loop is CASSPGRYGYTF. CDR3 bases: TGTGCCAGCAGCCCGGGGCGGTATGGCTACACCTTC.

The chain is built from TRBV7-2 and TRBJ2-2; 9 bases are shared with TRBD1. This CDR3 is 16 amino acids long. Trimming at V came to 5 bases and at J to 4 bases, leaving 8 bases not matched to a gene. Germline values: CDR1 SGHTA, CDR2 FQGNSA. The DNA of the CDR3 is TGTGCCAGCAGCCAAGGACAGGGGCACTCCACCGGGGAGCTGTTTTTT. It yields the protein CASSQGQGHSTGELFF.

This clonotype has a handful of counts. CDR3 bases: TGTGCCAGCAGCTCCCCGGGGGGGCGCTTGAGCGAGACCCAGTACTTC. Its protein is CASSSPGGRLSETQYF. The gene calls are TRBV7-9 and TRBJ2-5, with 8 positions matching TRBD2. Germline-derived CDR1 and CDR2 are SEHNR and FQNEAQ (reference sequence). The CDR3 has 16 amino acids. The V segment lost 4 bases and the J segment 5 bases; nucleotides outside the gene matches: 12.

Many counts were recorded for this clonotype. This rearrangement joins TRBV27 to TRBJ1-1; maybe TRBD1 (6 bases). The V gene's germline CDR1 is MNHEY and CDR2 SMNVEV (reference sequence). The CDR3 loop spans 14 amino acids. Trimming stripped 6 bases from V and 1 base from J, with 12 bases between. In nucleotides, the CDR3 is TGTGCCAGCAGCTTAGCGGGGGCGAACACTGAAGCTTTCTTT. Protein: CASSLAGANTEAFF.

The table lists this clonotype with a few counts. The chain has TRBV10-3 and TRBJ2-5; maybe TRBD1 (5 bases). The CDR3 sequence is 12 residues long. Germline V gene data show CDR1 as ENHRY and CDR2 as SYGVKD. V was cut by 8 bases and J by 2 bases, with 9 bases left in between. The CDR3: CAIGADQETQYF. CDR3 nucleotides: TGTGCCATCGGGGCGGATCAAGAGACCCAGTACTTC.

This clonotype was recorded at least ten times. V is TRBV7-8 and J is TRBJ2-7; D is unresolved. CDR3 length equals 15 residues. The V end lost 5 bases, the J end lost 1 base, and 15 bases lay between the germline ends. CDR1 is SGHVS, CDR2 FQNEAQ, per germline. CDR3 amino acids: CASSPMRLRSYEQYF. The CDR3, as DNA: TGTGCCAGCAGCCCAATGCGGTTGAGATCCTACGAGCAGTACTTC.

This clonotype was observed a few times. The chain links TRBV27 to TRBJ2-7; 7 positions match TRBD2. Trimming at V came to 3 bases and at J to 0 bases, leaving 8 bases not matched to a gene. The length of the CDR3 is 16 residues. Germline V CDR1 and CDR2: MNHEY, SMNVEV (reference sequence). CDR3 bases: TGTGCCAGCAGTTTCCGTAGCGGGCAAACCTCCTACGAGCAGTACTTC. Translating it yields CASSFRSGQTSYEQYF.

This clonotype was picked up many times. The chain carries TRBV25-1 and TRBJ1-1; 9 positions agree with TRBD1. V shed 6 bases, J shed 0 bases, and the junction held 5 bases outside the gene matches. This CDR3 region has 15 residues. Per germline, CDR1 MGHDK and CDR2 SYGVNS. The CDR3 spells CASRKYRGLNTEAFF. The CDR3 nucleotides are TGTGCCAGCAGGAAGTACAGGGGGCTGAACACTGAAGCTTTCTTT.